This T cell receptor beta chain comes out of a study of radiation and T cells in renal cell carcinoma. Time point defined: blood 2 weeks post-SBRT. Sample treatment: 15 Gy SBRT to primary tumor, nephrectomy 4 weeks later. This CDR3 has 19 residues. The germline V gene encodes CDR1 SEHNR and CDR2 FQNEAQ (reference sequence). The V and J ends lost 4 bases and 0 bases, in that order; junction bases with no gene match: 11. Only in-frame clones appear in the TCRdb table, and some are missing; sequencing was by immunoSEQ multiplex PCR. The sample includes some 120,000 clones, roughly 91% seen only once; the top ten take 5.8%.

The chain combines TRBV7-9 with TRBJ2-6, with TRBD1 matching 8 bases. This TCR derives from a woman aged 70-85 years with renal cell carcinoma. The specimen was blood, collected from a patient whose treatment included radiotherapy and nephrectomy. The CDR3 sequence: CASSSPPGQALSGANVLTF. The CDR3, as DNA: TGTGCCAGCAGCTCTCCGCCGGGACAGGCCCTCTCTGGGGCCAACGTCCTGACTTTC.